The rows below give T cell receptor beta chains drawn from one sample of a study of blood T cell repertoires in COVID-19. Some clones are missing from TCRdb's copy, which holds only in-frame ones; the method was immunoSEQ multiplex PCR. The table has around 97,000 clones, roughly 84% seen once. Input material: peripheral blood. These receptors were taken from a human donor in a cohort sampled during active COVID-19. Both conserved end residues are part of each CDR3. The D gene is left open where the match is weak. Where a row states a size, it is once, few, many or the class of an expanded clone; other rows omit it.

abundance,d_gene,v_gene,j_gene,CDR3aa,CDR3nt
.,TRBD2,TRBV4-2,TRBJ2-3,CASSQVGTSGADTQYF,TGTGCCAGCAGCCAAGTAGGGACTAGCGGGGCGGATACGCAGTATTTT
.,TRBD2,TRBV2,TRBJ2-3,CASRGGVYTDTQYF,TGTGCCAGCAGGGGGGGGGTGTACACAGATACGCAGTATTTT
.,TRBD1,TRBV5-1,TRBJ2-3,CASRGQPRGPDTQYF,TGCGCCAGCAGGGGACAGCCTCGCGGGCCAGATACGCAGTATTTT
.,.,TRBV18,TRBJ1-1,CASSPWERNTEAFF,TGTGCCAGCTCACCATGGGAGAGGAACACTGAAGCTTTCTTT
.,.,TRBV2,TRBJ1-2,CASSETTTTYGYTF,TGTGCCAGCAGTGAAACTACGACCACCTATGGCTACACCTTC
.,.,TRBV10-3,TRBJ2-3,CAISVGSSTDTQYF,TGTGCCATCAGTGTTGGCAGTAGCACAGATACGCAGTATTTT
.,.,TRBV4-2,TRBJ1-1,CASSRGIGRQPEAFF,TGTGCCAGCAGTCGGGGGATCGGCAGGCAACCTGAAGCTTTCTTT
.,.,TRBV20-1,TRBJ2-3,CSLDDLDTQYF,TGCTCCCTTGATGACTTAGATACGCAGTATTTT
.,.,TRBV28,TRBJ1-2,CASSLLGRGGYTF,TGTGCCAGCAGTTTATTGGGCAGGGGTGGCTACACCTTC
.,.,TRBV9,TRBJ2-1,CASSVAPGQQQFF,TGTGCCAGCAGCGTAGCACCGGGACAACAGCAGTTCTTC
.,TRBD1,TRBV5-1,TRBJ2-3,CASSLGQASTDTQYF,TGCGCCAGCAGCTTAGGACAGGCCAGCACAGATACGCAGTATTTT
.,TRBD1,TRBV24-1,TRBJ1-2,CATSLTGMDGYTF,TGTGCCACCAGTCTGACAGGGATGGATGGCTACACCTTC
.,.,TRBV29-1,TRBJ1-1,CSVAGGARNTEAFF,TGCAGCGTAGCGGGGGGGGCGCGGAACACTGAAGCTTTCTTT
.,.,TRBV3-1/TRBV3-2,TRBJ2-7,CASSSFGDSYEQYF,TGTGCCAGCAGCTCTTTCGGGGACTCCTACGAGCAGTACTTC
.,TRBD2,TRBV14,TRBJ2-1,CASSRGLAGSGNEQFF,TGTGCCAGCAGCCGAGGACTAGCGGGTAGCGGCAATGAGCAGTTCTTC
.,TRBD2,TRBV29-1,TRBJ2-7,CSVELAGGLYEQYF,TGCAGCGTTGAACTAGCGGGGGGGCTGTACGAGCAGTACTTC
.,.,TRBV12-3/TRBV12-4,TRBJ1-1,CASRAGTEAFF,TGTGCCAGCAGGGCAGGCACTGAAGCTTTCTTT
once,TRBD1,TRBV5-1,TRBJ2-7,CASTRTGNYEQYF,TGCGCCAGCACCCGGACAGGGAACTACGAGCAGTACTTC
once,TRBD1,TRBV29-1,TRBJ1-1,CSVKDRATNTEAFF,TGCAGCGTTAAGGACAGGGCGACGAACACTGAAGCTTTCTTT
few,.,TRBV7-2,TRBJ1-2,CASSPGSKDRPNGYTF,TGTGCCAGCAGCCCGGGTAGTAAGGACAGACCTAATGGCTACACCTTC
.,.,TRBV12-3/TRBV12-4,TRBJ2-7,CASGGGPYEQYF,TGTGCCAGCGGTGGAGGGCCCTACGAGCAGTACTTC
.,TRBD1,TRBV30,TRBJ1-1,CAWTQGGTEAFF,TGTGCCTGGACCCAGGGGGGTACTGAAGCTTTCTTT
.,TRBD1,TRBV28,TRBJ1-6,CASSGGDRGLNSPLHF,TGTGCCAGCAGTGGGGGGGACAGGGGGCTGAATTCACCCCTCCACTTT
.,.,TRBV5-1,TRBJ1-4,CASSSGATATNEKLFF,TGCGCCAGCAGCTCTGGGGCGACAGCAACTAATGAAAAACTGTTTTTT
.,.,TRBV7-9,TRBJ2-7,CASSLVLNGEQYF,TGTGCCAGCAGCTTAGTTCTTAACGGCGAGCAGTACTTC
.,.,TRBV18,TRBJ2-2,CASSQSQVTGELFF,TGTGCCAGCTCACAGTCCCAGGTCACCGGGGAGCTGTTTTTT
.,TRBD1,TRBV30,TRBJ1-2,CAWSADRGYGYTF,TGTGCCTGGAGTGCGGACAGGGGCTATGGCTACACCTTC
.,TRBD1,TRBV3-1/TRBV3-2,TRBJ1-2,CASSPLGTAYGYTF,TGTGCCAGCTCCCCCCTCGGGACAGCCTATGGCTACACCTTC
.,.,TRBV4-1,TRBJ2-3,CASSQDVGRATDTQYF,TGCGCCAGCAGCCAAGACGTGGGGCGTGCCACAGATACGCAGTATTTT
.,.,TRBV19,TRBJ1-1,CASSIPLGLNTEAFF,TGTGCCAGTAGTATTCCCCTAGGTCTGAACACTGAAGCTTTCTTT
.,.,TRBV5-5,TRBJ2-1,CASSSGQPISYNEQFF,TGTGCCAGCAGTTCCGGACAGCCCATCTCCTACAATGAGCAGTTCTTC
.,TRBD1,TRBV18,TRBJ2-1,CASSPRQGSGNEQFF,TGTGCCAGCTCACCGAGACAGGGGTCGGGCAATGAGCAGTTCTTC
.,TRBD1,TRBV10-3,TRBJ1-6,CAISTGTGVHF,TGTGCCATCAGCACCGGGACAGGGGTCCACTTT
.,.,TRBV4-2,TRBJ2-5,CASSQGGLGETQYF,TGTGCCAGCAGCCAAGGGGGGCTAGGAGAGACCCAGTACTTC
.,.,TRBV5-1,TRBJ1-1,CASSPRQPGGTEAFF,TGCGCCAGCAGCCCAAGACAGCCCGGGGGCACTGAAGCTTTCTTT
.,.,TRBV19,TRBJ2-5,CASSSLGETQYF,TGTGCCAGTAGTTCGCTAGGCGAGACCCAGTACTTC
.,TRBD2,TRBV3-1/TRBV3-2,TRBJ2-4,CASSQDLAGGAKNIQYF,TGTGCCAGCAGCCAAGATCTAGCGGGGGGAGCCAAAAACATTCAGTACTTC
.,TRBD1,TRBV23-1,TRBJ2-7,CAGQPPSYEQYF,TGCGCGGGACAGCCGCCCTCCTACGAGCAGTACTTC
.,TRBD1,TRBV11-2,TRBJ1-3,CASSLPGTASGNTIYF,TGTGCCAGCAGCTTGCCGGGGACAGCCTCTGGAAACACCATATATTTT
.,TRBD1,TRBV20-1,TRBJ2-7,CSASTGTVNSYEQYF,TGCAGTGCTAGTACCGGGACAGTGAACTCCTACGAGCAGTACTTC
.,TRBD1,TRBV5-1,TRBJ2-7,CASSLAGGQVGHEQYF,TGCGCCAGCAGCTTGGCCGGGGGACAGGTAGGCCACGAGCAGTACTTC
once,.,TRBV7-8,TRBJ1-1,CASSPGWGNTEAFF,TGTGCCAGCAGCCCAGGGTGGGGGAACACTGAAGCTTTCTTT
.,.,TRBV7-8,TRBJ1-1,CASSSLRSTEAFF,TGTGCCAGCAGCTCCCTAAGGAGCACTGAAGCTTTCTTT
.,.,TRBV4-1,TRBJ1-5,CASSQEWGGGQPQHF,TGCGCCAGCAGCCAAGAATGGGGAGGGGGTCAGCCCCAGCATTTT
.,TRBD2,TRBV28,TRBJ2-5,CASSPGTSGVSRETQYF,TGTGCCAGCAGCCCCGGGACTAGCGGGGTTAGTCGGGAGACCCAGTACTTC
.,.,TRBV2,TRBJ1-1,CASSLANTEAFF,TGTGCCAGCAGTCTAGCGAACACTGAAGCTTTCTTT
.,.,TRBV19,TRBJ1-5,CASSLRQSNQPQHF,TGTGCCAGTAGTCTACGACAGAGCAATCAGCCCCAGCATTTT
.,.,TRBV4-1,TRBJ1-3,CASRHQTLGAGNVPGNTIYF,TGCGCCAGCCGGCACCAGACGCTGGGGGCGGGTAATGTCCCTGGAAACACCATATATTTT
once,TRBD1,TRBV5-4,TRBJ1-2,CASRLGGTGGTLGYGYTF,TGTGCCAGCAGACTGGGAGGGACAGGGGGAACGCTGGGCTATGGCTACACCTTC
few,.,TRBV5-1,TRBJ1-6,CASSLSPGYSPLHF,TGCGCCAGCAGCCTTAGTCCAGGGTACTCACCCCTCCACTTT
.,TRBD1,TRBV6-2/TRBV6-3,TRBJ1-6,CASSYSGRGGNSPLHF,TGTGCCAGCAGTTACTCCGGCAGAGGGGGCAATTCACCCCTCCACTTT
.,.,TRBV6-1,TRBJ1-1,CASSEGQGTEAFF,TGTGCCAGCAGTGAAGGTCAGGGCACTGAAGCTTTCTTT
.,TRBD2,TRBV4-3,TRBJ2-7,CASSQEFWGGYEQYF,TGCGCCAGCAGCCAAGAATTCTGGGGGGGTTACGAGCAGTACTTC
.,.,TRBV9,TRBJ1-2,CASSARGGHGYTF,TGTGCCAGCAGCGCCCGGGGAGGACATGGCTACACCTTC
.,TRBD2,TRBV4-2,TRBJ2-2,CASSQGGRDTGELFF,TGTGCCAGCAGCCAAGGAGGGAGGGACACCGGGGAGCTGTTTTTT
.,.,TRBV14,TRBJ1-1,CASSQGGLTEAFF,TGTGCCAGCAGCCAAGGGGGGCTCACTGAAGCTTTCTTT
.,.,TRBV4-2,TRBJ1-6,CASSQAGRGNSPLHF,TGTGCCAGCAGCCAAGCGGGCAGGGGAAATTCACCCCTCCACTTT